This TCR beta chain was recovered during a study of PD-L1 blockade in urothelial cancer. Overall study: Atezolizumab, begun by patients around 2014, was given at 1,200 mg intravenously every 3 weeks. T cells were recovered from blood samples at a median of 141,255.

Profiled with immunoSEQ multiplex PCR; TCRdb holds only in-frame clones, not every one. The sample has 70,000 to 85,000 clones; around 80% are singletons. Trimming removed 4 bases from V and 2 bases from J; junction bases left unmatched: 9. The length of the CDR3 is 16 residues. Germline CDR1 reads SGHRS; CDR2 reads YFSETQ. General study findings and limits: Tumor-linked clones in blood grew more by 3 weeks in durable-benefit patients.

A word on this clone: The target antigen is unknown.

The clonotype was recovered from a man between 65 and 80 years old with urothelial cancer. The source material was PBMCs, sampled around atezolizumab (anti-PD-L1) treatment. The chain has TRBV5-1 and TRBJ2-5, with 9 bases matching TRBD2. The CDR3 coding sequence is TGCGCCAGCAGCCCGGCCCCGGCGGGGGGGCAAGAGACCCAGTACTTC. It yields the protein CASSPAPAGGQETQYF.